This entry lists 11 T cell receptor beta chains sequenced from one sample in a study of T cell responses to AZD1222 COVID-19 vaccine. TCRdb's copy holds only in-frame clones and misses some; the assay was immunoSEQ multiplex PCR. The table lists roughly 110,000 clones, 75% to 90% of them singletons. The sequenced sample was peripheral blood, obtained on day 0 of AZD1222 vaccination. The source of these receptors is an adult in good health.

This rearrangement joins TRBV2 to TRBJ1-3; TRBD1 agrees at 11 bases. The CDR3 runs 16 residues. CDR1 is SNHLY and CDR2 is FYNNEI in the germline V gene. J was trimmed by 2 bases and V by 5 bases; bases with no gene match: 5. Written as DNA, the CDR3 is TGTGCCAGCAGTTGGGACAGGGGGTTAGCTGGAAACACCATATATTTT. The encoded protein is CASSWDRGLAGNTIYF.

This rearrangement joins TRBV6-5 to TRBJ1-6; D ambiguous. Trimming cost V 0 bases and J 7 bases, with 7 bases left between them. Germline V gene data show CDR1 as MNHEY and CDR2 as SVGAGI. This CDR3 spans 14 amino acids. The CDR3 DNA reads TGTGCCAGCAGTTACTCCACCGAGAATTCACCCCTCCACTTT. Translating gives CASSYSTENSPLHF.

The chain uses TRBV19 and TRBJ1-2, with D unresolved. CDR3 length: 12 amino acids. The germline V gene has CDR1 LNHDA and CDR2 SQIVND (reference sequence). The V end was cut by 7 bases, the J end by 5 bases, with 11 bases between. The CDR3 loop reads CASTQRTYGYTF. In DNA, the CDR3 is TGTGCCAGTACCCAAAGGACTTATGGCTACACCTTC. Combining the CDR3 with reference TRBV19 and TRBJ1-2 gives the whole variable domain DGGITQSPKYLFRKEGQNVTLSCEQNLNHDAMYWYRQDPGQGLRLIYYSQIVNDFQKGDIAEGYSVSREKKESFPLTVTSAQKNPTAFYLCASTQRTYGYTFGSGTRLTVV.

The chain carries TRBV7-2 and TRBJ2-5; 7 bases line up with TRBD1. CDR1 and CDR2 from the germline V gene are SGHTA and FQGNSA. With V trimmed by 3 bases and J by 1 base, 2 bases remained unmatched. The length of the CDR3 is 14 residues. CDR3 bases: TGTGCCAGCAGCTTCGACAGGGCCCAAGAGACCCAGTACTTC. It specifies CASSFDRAQETQYF.

This clone appeared a few times. V gene TRBV28 combines with J gene TRBJ2-3; possibly TRBD1 or TRBD2 for D (5 bases each). In germline, CDR1 is MDHEN, CDR2 SYDVKM. V was pared by 0 bases and J by 0 bases, with 10 bases between. The CDR3 sequence is 16 residues long. The CDR3 sequence is CASSLWIGTSTDTQYF. The CDR3 DNA reads as TGTGCCAGCAGTTTATGGATAGGGACGAGCACAGATACGCAGTATTTT.

This rearrangement joins TRBV6-5 to TRBJ1-1, with 11 bases lining up with TRBD1. Germline V gives CDR1 MNHEY, CDR2 SVGAGI. CDR3 length: 15 residues. The V gene end was trimmed by 0 bases and the J gene end by 5 bases; junction bases not matched to a gene: 2. CDR3 sequence reads: CASSYSGTGGTEAFF. The CDR3 DNA reads TGTGCCAGCAGTTACTCTGGGACAGGGGGGACTGAAGCTTTCTTT.

The J gene is TRBJ2-1, the V gene TRBV9; TRBD1 might be the D (6 bases). V lost 3 bases and J 10 bases, leaving 29 bases between the germline ends. There are 18 residues in the CDR3. Germline V gene lookup returns CDR1 SGDLS and CDR2 YYNGEE. The CDR3 region is CASSGVGFPGHGVLEQFF. The DNA for the CDR3 is TGTGCCAGCAGCGGTGTAGGGTTTCCGGGACACGGAGTTTTGGAGCAGTTCTTC.

The V gene is TRBV3-1 (or the pseudogene TRBV3-2), the J gene TRBJ1-5; D gene unclear. Germline assignment: CDR1 LGHDT and CDR2 YNNKEL (reference sequence). V dropped 3 bases and J dropped 4 bases, with 10 bases sitting between them. The CDR3 extends over 14 amino acids. The CDR3 nucleotides read TGTGCCAGCAGCCAGGGGAATATGAATCAGCCCCAGCATTTT. It translates to CASSQGNMNQPQHF.

This chain connects TRBV19 to TRBJ1-1; D ambiguous. The CDR3 loop spans 10 amino acids. V was cut by 7 bases and J by 0 bases, with 0 bases left in between. Germline V gene data show CDR1 as LNHDA and CDR2 as SQIVND (reference sequence). The CDR3 region is CASMNTEAFF. The CDR3 nucleotides are TGTGCCAGTATGAACACTGAAGCTTTCTTT.

The chain combines TRBV16 with TRBJ2-7; 11 bases align to TRBD2. V lost 2 bases and J lost 3; bases outside the gene matches: 3. This CDR3 is built from 15 residues. Germline CDR1 reads KGHSY; CDR2 reads FQNENV. Here the CDR3 reads CASSQPGLADYEQYF. As DNA, the CDR3 is TGTGCCAGCAGCCAACCGGGACTAGCGGACTACGAGCAGTACTTC.

The V gene is TRBV18, the J gene TRBJ1-1; no clear D gene. The CDR3 is 14 amino acids. Germline lookup yields CDR1 KGHSH and CDR2 LQKENI. Deletions cut 3 bases from V and 2 bases from J, with 10 bases between. This chain's CDR3 is CASSPARGNTEAFF. CDR3 bases: TGTGCCAGCTCACCCGCCCGGGGTAACACTGAAGCTTTCTTT.